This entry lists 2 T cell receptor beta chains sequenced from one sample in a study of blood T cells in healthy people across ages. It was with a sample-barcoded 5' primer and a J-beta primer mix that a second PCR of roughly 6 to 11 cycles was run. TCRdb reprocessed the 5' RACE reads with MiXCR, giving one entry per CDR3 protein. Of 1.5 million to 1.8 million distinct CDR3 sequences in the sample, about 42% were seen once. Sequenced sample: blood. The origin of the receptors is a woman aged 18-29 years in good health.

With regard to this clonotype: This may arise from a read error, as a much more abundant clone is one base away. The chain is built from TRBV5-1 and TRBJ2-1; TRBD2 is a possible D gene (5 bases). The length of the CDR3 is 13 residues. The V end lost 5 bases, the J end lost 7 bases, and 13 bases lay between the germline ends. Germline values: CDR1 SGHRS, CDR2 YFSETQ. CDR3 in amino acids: CASRRADPNEQFF. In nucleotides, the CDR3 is TGCGCCAGCAGACGAGCGGACCCAAATGAGCAGTTCTTC.

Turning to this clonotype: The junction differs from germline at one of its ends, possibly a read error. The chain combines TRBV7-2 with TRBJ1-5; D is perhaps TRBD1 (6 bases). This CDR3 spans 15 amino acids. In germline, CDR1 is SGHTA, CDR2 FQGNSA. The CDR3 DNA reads TGTGCCAACAGCACCGGCGGACAGACCAATCAGCCCCAGCATTTT. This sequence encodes CANSTGGQTNQPQHF. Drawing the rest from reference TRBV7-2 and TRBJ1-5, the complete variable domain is GAGVSQSPSNKVTEKGKDVELRCDPISGHTALYWYRQSLGQGLEFLIYFQGNSAPDKSGLPSDRFSAERTGGSVSTLTIQRTQQEDSAVYLCANSTGGQTNQPQHFGDGTRLSIL.